These 18 T cell receptor beta chains share one sample of origin, sequenced in a study of CD8 T cells in Susac syndrome. Reverse transcription of roughly 0.5 to 1 ug RNA was carried out with random hexamers. TCRdb analysed the immunoSEQ multiplex PCR reads with MiXCR anew, one entry per CDR3 protein. The sample has over 100,000 distinct CDR3 sequences, over 90% seen once. What was sequenced was CD8+ T cells from PBMCs. The receptor source for this set is a human donor with Susac syndrome.

The rearrangement links TRBV3-1 to TRBJ1-5; no reliable D call. The CDR3 length is 15 residues. V lost 0 bases and J lost 3, with 9 bases in between. Germline V CDR1 and CDR2: LGHDT, YNNKEL (reference sequence). The CDR3 DNA is TGTGCCAGCAGCCAAGAATTCTCTTCCAATCAGCCCCAGCATTTT. Its translation is CASSQEFSSNQPQHF. The full variable domain, in which reference TRBV3-1 and TRBJ1-5 provide the parts outside the CDR3, is DTAVSQTPKYLVTQMGNDKSIKCEQNLGHDTMYWYKQDSKKFLKIMFSYNNKELIINETVPNRFSPKSPDKAHLNLHINSLELGDSAVYFCASSQEFSSNQPQHFGDGTRLSIL.

In its sample, this clonotype was seen once. The rearrangement uses TRBV19 and TRBJ1-4; D unresolved. V was cut by 5 bases and J by 0 bases, with 7 bases left in between. CDR1 is LNHDA and CDR2 is SQIVND in the germline V gene (reference sequence). The CDR3 runs to 14 residues. CDR3 residues: CASSSIATNEKLFF. As DNA, the CDR3 is TGTGCCAGTAGTTCGATCGCAACTAATGAAAAACTGTTTTTT.

The gene calls are TRBV3-1 and TRBJ2-5; D might be TRBD2 (7 bases). This CDR3 region has 15 residues. V was cut by 0 bases and J by 5 bases, with 13 bases left in between. Per germline, CDR1 LGHDT and CDR2 YNNKEL (reference sequence). Here the CDR3 reads CASSQETGGGETQYF. DNA of the CDR3: TGTGCCAGCAGCCAAGAAACGGGGGGCGGGGAGACCCAGTACTTC.

This chain connects TRBV6-2 or TRBV6-3 to TRBJ1-1; D remains ambiguous. V was pared by 2 bases and J by 0 bases, with 7 bases between. CDR3 length equals 14 residues. Germline V gene lookup returns CDR1 MNHEY and CDR2 SVGEGT. The chain's CDR3 is CASSYRPVNTEAFF. The CDR3 DNA follows: TGTGCCAGCAGTTACCGACCCGTGAACACTGAAGCTTTCTTT.

The rearrangement links TRBV29-1 to TRBJ2-1; 7 bases are shared with TRBD1. This CDR3 comprises 15 residues. V lost 5 bases and J lost 0; bases outside the gene matches: 7. The germline V gene encodes CDR1 SQVTM and CDR2 ANQGSEA. The CDR3 bases are TGCAGCGTTACGACAGGGATGAGCTCCTACAATGAGCAGTTCTTC. It codes for CSVTTGMSSYNEQFF.

This rearrangement joins TRBV4-3 to TRBJ2-1; D call uncertain. The CDR3 spans 14 residues. Deletions cut 1 base from V and 4 bases from J, with 8 bases between. The germline V gene encodes CDR1 LGHNA and CDR2 YSLEER. The DNA of the CDR3 is TGCGCCAGCAGCCAAGCGAGTCTGTACAATGAGCAGTTCTTC. Protein: CASSQASLYNEQFF.

The J gene is TRBJ2-3, the V gene TRBV7-9; 8 bases are a match to TRBD1. From germline, CDR1 is SEHNR and CDR2 FQNEAQ (reference sequence). This CDR3 spans 17 amino acids. Trimming at V came to 5 bases and at J to 5 bases, leaving 15 bases not matched to a gene. CDR3 protein: CASSRPTLRQGIDTQYF. In DNA, the CDR3 is TGTGCCAGCAGCCGACCCACTCTACGACAGGGGATAGATACGCAGTATTTT.

This chain links TRBV9 with TRBJ2-1, with a tentative D call TRBD2 (7 bases). The V gene lost 0 bases and the J gene lost 4 bases, with 17 bases spanning the gap. Germline V CDR1 and CDR2: SGDLS, YYNGEE. CDR3 length: 17 residues. CDR3 residues: CASSVGGGASGYNEQFF. The DNA of the CDR3 is TGTGCCAGCAGCGTAGGAGGGGGGGCATCAGGGTACAATGAGCAGTTCTTC.

The chain couples TRBV20-1 to TRBJ1-2; the match to TRBD1 covers 10 bases. V was clipped by 2 bases and J by 5 bases; unmatched bases: 14. CDR1 and CDR2 from the germline V gene are DFQATT and SNEGSKA (reference sequence). The CDR3 has 17 residues. CDR3 sequence: CSARPFRDRGLGYGYTF. The CDR3 bases are TGCAGTGCTAGACCTTTCCGGGACAGGGGTTTGGGGTATGGCTACACCTTC.

The chain couples TRBV20-1 to TRBJ1-2, with unresolved D. CDR3 length: 10 amino acids. Germline V gene sequence: CDR1 DFQATT, CDR2 SNEGSKA (reference sequence). Trimming took 8 bases from V and 6 from J, leaving 10 bases between them. CDR3 DNA: TGCAGTCCCTACGGTAATGGCTACACCTTC. It codes for CSPYGNGYTF.

J is TRBJ2-6 and V is TRBV29-1, with 7 bases that match TRBD1. The germline V gene has CDR1 SQVTM and CDR2 ANQGSEA. The CDR3 spans 14 residues. Germline trimming cut 6 bases from V and 1 base from J; bases unmatched to any gene: 3. The CDR3: CSVTTGSGANVLTF. Written as DNA, the CDR3 is TGCAGCGTCACGACAGGGTCTGGGGCCAACGTCCTGACTTTC.

The rearrangement joins TRBV9 to TRBJ2-3; D is ambiguous. The germline CDR1 and CDR2 sequences are SGDLS and YYNGEE. This CDR3 region has 14 residues. V was pared by 3 bases and J by 1 base, with 9 bases between. CDR3 DNA: TGTGCCAGCAGCGGAACACGAGGCACAGATACGCAGTATTTT. Protein product: CASSGTRGTDTQYF. Filled out from reference TRBV9 and TRBJ2-3, the complete variable domain reads DSGVTQTPKHLITATGQRVTLRCSPRSGDLSVYWYQQSLDQGLQFLIQYYNGEERAKGNILERFSAQQFPDLHSELNLSSLELGDSALYFCASSGTRGTDTQYFGPGTRLTVL.

This sequence joins TRBV5-6 and TRBJ2-5; D remains unclear. Germline lookup yields CDR1 SGHDT and CDR2 YYEEEE. Trimming took 3 bases from V and 5 from J, leaving 20 bases between them. The CDR3 sequence is 16 residues long. The CDR3: CASSSVSQFGGETQYF. CDR3 bases: TGTGCCAGCAGCTCCGTCAGCCAGTTTGGTGGCGAGACCCAGTACTTC.

V usage is TRBV6-5 and J usage is TRBJ1-2; weak D call: TRBD1 (5 bases). Looked up from germline, CDR1 is MNHEY and CDR2 is SVGAGI. The length of the CDR3 is 14 residues. Trimming cost V 5 bases and J 7 bases, with 17 bases left between them. The CDR3 protein is CASSPRGREGGYTF. CDR3 DNA: TGTGCCAGCAGTCCCCGGGGCAGGGAGGGTGGCTACACCTTC.

The rearrangement uses TRBV25-1 and TRBJ1-6; D unclear. This CDR3 has 14 residues. V was clipped by 7 bases and J by 9 bases, with 16 bases between them. Germline lookup yields CDR1 MGHDK and CDR2 SYGVNS. The CDR3 DNA reads TGTGCCAGCACCGAGATAGGGATCGGTTCACCCCTCCACTTT. Translated, it gives CASTEIGIGSPLHF.

The rearrangement joins TRBV18 to TRBJ2-5; D tentatively reads TRBD1 or TRBD2 (6 bases each). The ends were cut back, 6 bases at V and 0 bases at J, with 14 bases in the middle. This CDR3 region has 15 residues. The germline V gene encodes CDR1 KGHSH and CDR2 LQKENI. CDR3 sequence (DNA): TGTGCCAGCTCGCGAGGGGGGATGTACCAAGAGACCCAGTACTTC. Its protein product is CASSRGGMYQETQYF.

The chain employs TRBV6-6 and TRBJ2-3; D remains ambiguous. With 1 base removed from V and 1 base from J, the gap between germline ends came to 9 bases. CDR1 and CDR2 from the germline V gene are MNHNY and SVGAGI (reference sequence). This CDR3 region has 15 residues. The CDR3, as DNA: TGTGCCAGCAGTTACTTGGCGCAGGGCACAGATACGCAGTATTTT. Its protein product is CASSYLAQGTDTQYF.

The table lists this clonotype with a count of one. This chain uses TRBV14 with TRBJ1-1; possible D gene TRBD1, 6 bases. Trimming removed 3 bases at V and 1 base at J, with 18 bases between. The CDR3 loop spans 17 amino acids. Germline V gives CDR1 SGHDN, CDR2 FVKESK. The CDR3 sequence: CASSHLPTGSANTEAFF. In nucleotides, the CDR3 is TGTGCCAGCAGCCACCTACCCACAGGGTCGGCGAACACTGAAGCTTTCTTT.